This entry concerns a single TCR beta chain. Its antigen is still unknown. The data belong to a study of glioma-infiltrating T cells after dendritic cell vaccination. At the level of the study: Three intradermal dendritic cell vaccine injections were given every two weeks.

V shed 0 bases and J shed 5 bases, with 16 bases lying between them. CDR1 is LGHNA and CDR2 is YNFKEQ in the germline V gene. The CDR3 is 16 residues long. The immunoSEQ assay amplified TCRB CDR3 from up to roughly 2 ug DNA. The PCR used 60 V beta and 13 J beta primers. TCRdb keeps only in-frame clones here, not all; method: immunoSEQ multiplex PCR. The sample contains fewer than 90,000 clones, roughly 80% of which appear only once. Time point specified: after dendritic cell vaccination, including at tumor progression/relapse. Broader study findings: Estimated pretreatment TIL content predicted outcome after dendritic cell vaccination.

This TCR came from a human donor with glioblastoma. The chain carries TRBV4-2 and TRBJ1-2; D perhaps matches TRBD1 (5 bases). The sample here was blood, taken after dendritic cell vaccination. CDR3 region: CASSQEGPDSPYGYTF. CDR3 bases: TGTGCCAGCAGCCAAGAAGGCCCCGACAGCCCTTATGGCTACACCTTC.